This record covers a single T cell receptor (beta chain). Antigen: not known. This entry belongs to a study of blood T cells in healthy people across ages. A sample-barcoded 5' primer and a J-beta primer mix were used in a second PCR of about 6 to 11 cycles. TCRdb itself ran the 5' RACE reads through MiXCR, one entry per CDR3 protein. The repertoire holds some 1,800,000 distinct CDR3 sequences, with about 39% as singletons. Study outcomes and limitations: With age, beta diversity per million T cells declined roughly linearly, significantly by approximately 40.

CDR1 and CDR2 (germline): SGHVS, FQNEAQ. V lost 1 base, J lost 0 bases, and 12 bases lay in between. This CDR3 is built from 16 residues. Sequencing input: blood. The chain carries TRBV7-8 and TRBJ1-2; the D is unclear. This receptor was obtained from a human donor in good health. The CDR3 reads CASSLDRIKTNYGYTF. The DNA of the CDR3 is TGTGCCAGCAGCTTAGATCGCATAAAAACTAACTATGGCTACACCTTC.